This T cell receptor beta chain was observed in a study of blood T cells in healthy people across ages. As for the study in general: Template-switching capture recovered about one barcoded beta molecule per two T cells. Study-wide results and limits: Age brought a roughly linear fall in TCR beta diversity measured per million T cells.

A word on this clonotype: The antigen remains unidentified.

The use of a sample-barcoded 5' primer and a J-beta primer mix characterized a second PCR of roughly 7 to 11 cycles. TCRdb reprocessed the 5' RACE reads with MiXCR, giving one entry per CDR3 protein. The sample lists approximately 1.5 million distinct CDR3 sequences, about 45% occurring once. The specimen sequenced was blood. This receptor was taken from a woman in her late teens or twenties in good health.

The CDR3 coding sequence is TGTGCCAGCAGCGTAAGACAGGGTAATTCACCCCTCCACTTT. Translation: CASSVRQGNSPLHF. This chain uses TRBV9 with TRBJ1-6; 7 bases fit TRBD1. V lost 1 base to trimming and J lost 6 bases; unmatched junction nucleotides: 1. Germline CDR1 is SGDLS and CDR2 is YYNGEE. The CDR3 length is 14 residues.